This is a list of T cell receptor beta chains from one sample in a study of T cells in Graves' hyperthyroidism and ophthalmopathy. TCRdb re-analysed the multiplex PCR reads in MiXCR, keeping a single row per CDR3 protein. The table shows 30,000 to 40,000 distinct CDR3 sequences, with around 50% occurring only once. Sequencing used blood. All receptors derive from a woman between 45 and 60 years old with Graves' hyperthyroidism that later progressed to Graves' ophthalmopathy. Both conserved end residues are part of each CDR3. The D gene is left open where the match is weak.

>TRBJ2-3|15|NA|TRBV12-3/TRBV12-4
CASSLAGRPEDTQYF
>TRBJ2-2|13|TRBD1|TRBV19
CAGSPRTGALPFF
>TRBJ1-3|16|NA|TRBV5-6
CASSRRQWVTGTTIYF
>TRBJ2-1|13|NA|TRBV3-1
CASSQTEYNEQFF
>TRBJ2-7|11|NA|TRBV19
CASSNGGEQYF
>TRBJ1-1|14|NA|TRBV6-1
CASSVSDRNTEAFF
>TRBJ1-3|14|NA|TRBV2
CASSDRPTRYTIYF
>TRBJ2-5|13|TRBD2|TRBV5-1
CASSGGTSGTQYF
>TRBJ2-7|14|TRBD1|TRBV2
CASSETGGSYEQYF
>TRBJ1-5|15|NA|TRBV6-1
CASRPAKGRDRPQHF
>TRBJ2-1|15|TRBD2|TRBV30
CAWSTGTSNANEQFF
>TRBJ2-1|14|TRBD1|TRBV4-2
CASSQERGRYEQFF
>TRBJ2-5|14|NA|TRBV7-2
CASSLVGTDQPQYF
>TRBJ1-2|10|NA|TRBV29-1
CSIYYYGYTF